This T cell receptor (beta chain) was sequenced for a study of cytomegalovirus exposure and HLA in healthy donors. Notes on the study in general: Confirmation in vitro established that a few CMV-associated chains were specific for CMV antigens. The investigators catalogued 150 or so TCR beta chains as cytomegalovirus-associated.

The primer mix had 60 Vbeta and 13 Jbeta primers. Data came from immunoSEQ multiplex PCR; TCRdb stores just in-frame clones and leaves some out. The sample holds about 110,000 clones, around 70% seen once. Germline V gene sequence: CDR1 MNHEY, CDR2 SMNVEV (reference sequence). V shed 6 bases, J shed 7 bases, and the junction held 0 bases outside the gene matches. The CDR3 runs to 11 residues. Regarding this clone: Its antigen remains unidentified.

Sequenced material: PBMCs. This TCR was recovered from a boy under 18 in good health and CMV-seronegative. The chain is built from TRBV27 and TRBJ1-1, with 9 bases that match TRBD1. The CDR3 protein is CASRGQGEAFF. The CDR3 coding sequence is TGTGCCAGCAGGGGACAGGGTGAAGCTTTCTTT.